Listed below are T cell receptor beta chains from one sample, sequenced in a study of T cells in Graves' hyperthyroidism and ophthalmopathy. TCRdb reprocessed the multiplex PCR reads with MiXCR, giving one entry per CDR3 protein. The sample carries around 480,000 distinct CDR3 sequences, 14% recorded once. Sequenced sample: blood. These receptors originate from a woman younger than 30 with Graves' hyperthyroidism. Both conserved end residues are trimmed from each CDR3. Fields, in order: V gene, CDR3 length, D gene, J gene, CDR3 protein. D genes are given only for firm matches.

v_call: TRBV20-1
cdr3_length: 12
d_call: TRBD2
j_call: TRBJ2-7
cdr3_aa: SASQTSGSYEQY

v_call: TRBV30
cdr3_length: 13
d_call: -
j_call: TRBJ2-3
cdr3_aa: AWSGAPETSLTQY

v_call: TRBV3-1
cdr3_length: 12
d_call: -
j_call: TRBJ2-1
cdr3_aa: ASSPGFLADEQF

v_call: TRBV25-1
cdr3_length: 12
d_call: -
j_call: TRBJ1-2
cdr3_aa: ASSHGGFGYGYT

v_call: TRBV5-1
cdr3_length: 14
d_call: -
j_call: TRBJ2-2
cdr3_aa: ASSRERAVNTGELF

v_call: TRBV19
cdr3_length: 9
d_call: -
j_call: TRBJ1-1
cdr3_aa: AAGARAEAF

v_call: TRBV20-1
cdr3_length: 14
d_call: -
j_call: TRBJ2-5
cdr3_aa: SAREGVIGVEETQY

v_call: TRBV3-1
cdr3_length: 13
d_call: TRBD1
j_call: TRBJ2-7
cdr3_aa: ASSRPGTGPGEQY

v_call: TRBV27
cdr3_length: 11
d_call: -
j_call: TRBJ2-5
cdr3_aa: ASSSRERETQY

v_call: TRBV27
cdr3_length: 12
d_call: TRBD2
j_call: TRBJ2-1
cdr3_aa: ASLRVAGALEQF